A selection of T cell receptor beta chains follows, all from one sample in a study of blood T cell repertoires in COVID-19. Profiling relied on immunoSEQ multiplex PCR, and the TCRdb table lists in-frame clones only, not all of them. The sample records about 110,000 clones, 70% to 85% being singletons. Sequencing was carried out using peripheral blood. These receptors all come from a woman older than 75 with active or convalescent COVID-19. Each CDR3 is given with its conserved first and last residue. Fields, in order: V gene, J gene, D gene, clone size, CDR3 length, CDR3 protein, CDR3 DNA. A D gene is named only where the DNA matches it firmly. A clone size is listed for some rows: how often the clone was seen (once, few, many), or a class if it is expanded.

v_call: TRBV10-2; j_call: TRBJ2-3; d_call: -; clone_size: -; cdr3_length: 16; cdr3_aa: CASSESGQRSTDTQYF; cdr3_nt: TGCGCCAGCAGTGAGTCGGGGCAGAGAAGCACAGATACGCAGTATTTT
v_call: TRBV27; j_call: TRBJ2-7; d_call: -; clone_size: -; cdr3_length: 12; cdr3_aa: CASTGDSYEQYF; cdr3_nt: TGTGCCAGCACAGGGGACTCCTACGAGCAGTACTTC
v_call: TRBV3-1/TRBV3-2; j_call: TRBJ1-5; d_call: -; clone_size: -; cdr3_length: 13; cdr3_aa: CASGGDSNQPQHF; cdr3_nt: TGTGCCAGCGGAGGGGATAGCAATCAGCCCCAGCATTTT
v_call: TRBV5-4; j_call: TRBJ2-2; d_call: TRBD2; clone_size: -; cdr3_length: 17; cdr3_aa: CASSLPGLAGSTGELFF; cdr3_nt: TGTGCCAGCAGCTTACCGGGACTAGCGGGGAGCACCGGGGAGCTGTTTTTT
v_call: TRBV18; j_call: TRBJ1-4; d_call: TRBD1; clone_size: -; cdr3_length: 17; cdr3_aa: CASSPGQGTNFMKKLFF; cdr3_nt: TGTGCCAGCTCACCGGGACAGGGTACAAACTTTATGAAAAAACTGTTTTTT
v_call: TRBV5-6; j_call: TRBJ1-1; d_call: -; clone_size: -; cdr3_length: 15; cdr3_aa: CASSLIWAMNTEAFF; cdr3_nt: TGTGCCAGCAGCTTGATATGGGCGATGAACACTGAAGCTTTCTTT
v_call: TRBV21-1; j_call: TRBJ2-7; d_call: -; clone_size: -; cdr3_length: 16; cdr3_aa: CASSKGRLAGHYEQYF; cdr3_nt: TGTGCCAGCAGCAAAGGACGACTAGCGGGGCACTACGAGCAGTACTTC
v_call: TRBV27; j_call: TRBJ1-1; d_call: -; clone_size: -; cdr3_length: 14; cdr3_aa: CASQSPSGNTEAFF; cdr3_nt: TGTGCCAGTCAGTCCCCCAGTGGGAACACTGAAGCTTTCTTT
v_call: TRBV18; j_call: TRBJ1-3; d_call: TRBD1; clone_size: many; cdr3_length: 18; cdr3_aa: CASSPIGGQGLSGNTIYF; cdr3_nt: TGTGCCAGCTCACCAATCGGCGGACAGGGGCTCTCTGGAAACACCATATATTTT
v_call: TRBV6-4; j_call: TRBJ2-5; d_call: TRBD1; clone_size: -; cdr3_length: 13; cdr3_aa: CASSRQGQETQYF; cdr3_nt: TGTGCCAGCAGTAGACAGGGTCAAGAGACCCAGTACTTC
v_call: TRBV5-4; j_call: TRBJ1-4; d_call: TRBD1; clone_size: -; cdr3_length: 15; cdr3_aa: CASSAGQLPTGKLFF; cdr3_nt: TGTGCCAGCAGCGCGGGACAGCTCCCAACTGGGAAACTGTTTTTT
v_call: TRBV28; j_call: TRBJ2-1; d_call: -; clone_size: -; cdr3_length: 15; cdr3_aa: CASSITGIHANEQFF; cdr3_nt: TGTGCCAGCAGTATTACCGGGATCCACGCAAATGAGCAGTTCTTC
v_call: TRBV10-3; j_call: TRBJ2-1; d_call: TRBD2; clone_size: -; cdr3_length: 15; cdr3_aa: CAISVAGDSYNEQFF; cdr3_nt: TGTGCCATCAGTGTAGCGGGAGACTCCTACAATGAGCAGTTCTTC
v_call: TRBV28; j_call: TRBJ2-1; d_call: -; clone_size: -; cdr3_length: 15; cdr3_aa: CASRTPNRVGNEQFF; cdr3_nt: TGTGCCAGCAGAACCCCTAACAGGGTCGGGAATGAGCAGTTCTTC
v_call: TRBV10-3; j_call: TRBJ2-7; d_call: TRBD1; clone_size: -; cdr3_length: 17; cdr3_aa: CAISAPLPGQASYEQYF; cdr3_nt: TGTGCCATCAGTGCCCCGCTCCCGGGACAGGCCTCCTACGAGCAGTACTTC
v_call: TRBV10-2; j_call: TRBJ2-7; d_call: TRBD1; clone_size: -; cdr3_length: 15; cdr3_aa: CASRDRDRGAYEQYF; cdr3_nt: TGCGCCAGCAGGGACCGGGACAGGGGCGCCTACGAGCAGTACTTC
v_call: TRBV5-6; j_call: TRBJ1-2; d_call: TRBD1; clone_size: -; cdr3_length: 14; cdr3_aa: CASSHLQGGYGYTF; cdr3_nt: TGTGCCAGCAGCCATCTACAGGGGGGCTATGGCTACACCTTC
v_call: TRBV7-8; j_call: TRBJ2-7; d_call: -; clone_size: -; cdr3_length: 14; cdr3_aa: CASGGAGAAYEQYF; cdr3_nt: TGTGCCAGCGGGGGGGCGGGTGCTGCCTACGAGCAGTACTTC
v_call: TRBV4-1; j_call: TRBJ1-6; d_call: -; clone_size: -; cdr3_length: 16; cdr3_aa: CASSQDVQGRNSPLHF; cdr3_nt: TGCGCCAGCAGCCAAGATGTCCAGGGAAGGAATTCACCCCTCCACTTT
v_call: TRBV6-5; j_call: TRBJ2-7; d_call: -; clone_size: few; cdr3_length: 15; cdr3_aa: CASRPRGQSSYEQYF; cdr3_nt: TGTGCCAGCAGGCCCCGAGGACAGAGCTCCTACGAGCAGTACTTC
v_call: TRBV7-3; j_call: TRBJ2-5; d_call: -; clone_size: -; cdr3_length: 13; cdr3_aa: CASSSGYQETQYF; cdr3_nt: TGTGCCAGCAGCTCGGGGTACCAAGAGACCCAGTACTTC
v_call: TRBV27; j_call: TRBJ2-7; d_call: TRBD2; clone_size: -; cdr3_length: 15; cdr3_aa: CASSLRGEGSYEQYF; cdr3_nt: TGTGCCAGCAGTTTGCGAGGGGAGGGCTCCTACGAGCAGTACTTC
v_call: TRBV7-9; j_call: TRBJ2-3; d_call: TRBD2; clone_size: -; cdr3_length: 16; cdr3_aa: CASSYFGRGESDTQYF; cdr3_nt: TGTGCCAGCAGCTACTTCGGGAGGGGAGAATCAGATACGCAGTATTTT
v_call: TRBV28; j_call: TRBJ1-6; d_call: TRBD1; clone_size: -; cdr3_length: 17; cdr3_aa: CASIYSGQRTGGSPLHF; cdr3_nt: TGTGCCAGCATCTACTCGGGACAGAGGACTGGAGGGTCACCCCTCCACTTT
v_call: TRBV10-3; j_call: TRBJ2-1; d_call: -; clone_size: -; cdr3_length: 11; cdr3_aa: CAISESYEQFF; cdr3_nt: TGTGCCATCAGTGAATCCTATGAGCAGTTCTTC
v_call: TRBV13; j_call: TRBJ2-1; d_call: -; clone_size: -; cdr3_length: 17; cdr3_aa: CASSSEPRDSNYNEQFF; cdr3_nt: TGTGCCAGCAGCTCCGAACCCCGGGACTCCAACTACAATGAGCAGTTCTTC
v_call: TRBV28; j_call: TRBJ1-2; d_call: -; clone_size: -; cdr3_length: 10; cdr3_aa: CASSSRGYTF; cdr3_nt: TGTGCCAGCAGTTCGCGTGGCTACACCTTC
v_call: TRBV7-2; j_call: TRBJ2-7; d_call: TRBD2; clone_size: -; cdr3_length: 16; cdr3_aa: CASSHTSGRRVYEQYF; cdr3_nt: TGTGCCAGCAGCCATACTAGCGGGAGGCGGGTCTACGAGCAGTACTTC
v_call: TRBV9; j_call: TRBJ2-2; d_call: -; clone_size: -; cdr3_length: 14; cdr3_aa: CASKVGEDTGELFF; cdr3_nt: TGTGCCAGCAAGGTAGGGGAGGACACCGGGGAGCTGTTTTTT
v_call: TRBV3-1/TRBV3-2; j_call: TRBJ1-2; d_call: -; clone_size: few; cdr3_length: 16; cdr3_aa: CASSQAGGAGNYGYTF; cdr3_nt: TGTGCCAGCAGCCAAGCGGGAGGGGCAGGGAACTATGGCTACACCTTC
v_call: TRBV12-5; j_call: TRBJ2-1; d_call: TRBD2; clone_size: -; cdr3_length: 15; cdr3_aa: CASGLHAGGNNEQFF; cdr3_nt: TGTGCTAGTGGTTTGCACGCGGGGGGAAACAATGAGCAGTTCTTC
v_call: TRBV5-4; j_call: TRBJ2-7; d_call: -; clone_size: once; cdr3_length: 14; cdr3_aa: CASSGGGTSYEQYF; cdr3_nt: TGTGCCAGCAGCGGAGGCGGGACTTCCTACGAGCAGTACTTC
v_call: TRBV28; j_call: TRBJ2-3; d_call: TRBD1; clone_size: -; cdr3_length: 15; cdr3_aa: CASRLPGQGADTQYF; cdr3_nt: TGTGCCAGCAGACTACCGGGACAGGGCGCAGATACGCAGTATTTT
v_call: TRBV6-4; j_call: TRBJ1-6; d_call: -; clone_size: -; cdr3_length: 16; cdr3_aa: CASSDTPPRANSPLHF; cdr3_nt: TGTGCCAGCAGTGACACCCCCCCCAGGGCGAATTCACCCCTCCACTTT
v_call: TRBV7-2; j_call: TRBJ2-5; d_call: TRBD1; clone_size: -; cdr3_length: 14; cdr3_aa: CASSPRQGGQTQYF; cdr3_nt: TGTGCCAGCAGCCCTCGACAGGGCGGGCAGACCCAGTACTTC
v_call: TRBV6-5; j_call: TRBJ1-1; d_call: TRBD1; clone_size: few; cdr3_length: 13; cdr3_aa: CASSYRDRDTAFF; cdr3_nt: TGTGCCAGCAGTTACCGGGACAGGGATACTGCTTTCTTT
v_call: TRBV28; j_call: TRBJ2-7; d_call: TRBD1; clone_size: -; cdr3_length: 16; cdr3_aa: CASTTAGQEGSGEQYF; cdr3_nt: TGTGCCAGCACTACCGCGGGACAGGAAGGGTCAGGCGAGCAGTACTTC
v_call: TRBV5-1; j_call: TRBJ1-6; d_call: -; clone_size: -; cdr3_length: 16; cdr3_aa: CASRMVTGNYNSPLHF; cdr3_nt: TGCGCCAGCCGGATGGTGACAGGCAACTATAATTCACCCCTCCACTTT
v_call: TRBV19; j_call: TRBJ1-1; d_call: -; clone_size: -; cdr3_length: 16; cdr3_aa: CASPTRAGTLGDKAFF; cdr3_nt: TGTGCCAGTCCCACACGGGCGGGGACTTTGGGGGATAAAGCTTTCTTT
v_call: TRBV21-1; j_call: TRBJ1-6; d_call: -; clone_size: -; cdr3_length: 16; cdr3_aa: CASSIRDSLNNSPLHF; cdr3_nt: TGTGCCAGCAGCATTAGAGACAGCTTGAATAATTCACCCCTCCACTTT
v_call: TRBV6-1; j_call: TRBJ1-1; d_call: -; clone_size: once; cdr3_length: 15; cdr3_aa: CASSESIGGNTEAFF; cdr3_nt: TGTGCCAGCAGTGAATCGATAGGGGGGAACACTGAAGCTTTCTTT
v_call: TRBV7-2; j_call: TRBJ2-1; d_call: TRBD2; clone_size: -; cdr3_length: 16; cdr3_aa: CASSLVGLAGGGEQFF; cdr3_nt: TGTGCCAGCAGCTTAGTGGGACTAGCGGGAGGGGGTGAGCAGTTCTTC
v_call: TRBV11-1; j_call: TRBJ2-5; d_call: -; clone_size: -; cdr3_length: 13; cdr3_aa: CASSLEISETQYF; cdr3_nt: TGTGCCAGCAGCTTAGAAATCTCGGAGACCCAGTACTTC
v_call: TRBV4-1; j_call: TRBJ2-2; d_call: TRBD2; clone_size: once; cdr3_length: 14; cdr3_aa: CASSPGLNTGELFF; cdr3_nt: TGCGCCAGCAGCCCGGGACTAAACACCGGGGAGCTGTTTTTT
v_call: TRBV21-1; j_call: TRBJ2-5; d_call: -; clone_size: -; cdr3_length: 15; cdr3_aa: CASAWGLAAQETQYF; cdr3_nt: TGTGCCAGCGCGTGGGGACTAGCGGCCCAAGAGACCCAGTACTTC
v_call: TRBV25-1; j_call: TRBJ2-1; d_call: -; clone_size: -; cdr3_length: 17; cdr3_aa: CASSEGTAIGLPNEQFF; cdr3_nt: TGTGCCAGCAGTGAAGGTACGGCCATCGGACTACCCAATGAGCAGTTCTTC
v_call: TRBV7-3; j_call: TRBJ1-1; d_call: -; clone_size: -; cdr3_length: 16; cdr3_aa: CASSPGGPVMNTEAFF; cdr3_nt: TGTGCCAGCAGCCCGGGGGGGCCAGTAATGAACACTGAAGCTTTCTTT
v_call: TRBV10-3; j_call: TRBJ1-2; d_call: TRBD1; clone_size: -; cdr3_length: 15; cdr3_aa: CATSGGQGFNYGYTF; cdr3_nt: TGTGCCACCTCTGGGGGACAGGGCTTCAACTATGGCTACACCTTC
v_call: TRBV10-3; j_call: TRBJ1-5; d_call: -; clone_size: -; cdr3_length: 15; cdr3_aa: CAIRNSLSSNQPQHF; cdr3_nt: TGTGCCATCAGAAACAGCCTTTCTAGCAATCAGCCCCAGCATTTT
v_call: TRBV6-5; j_call: TRBJ2-5; d_call: -; clone_size: -; cdr3_length: 14; cdr3_aa: CASSYEHRGGPQYF; cdr3_nt: TGTGCCAGCAGTTACGAGCACAGGGGAGGTCCCCAGTACTTC